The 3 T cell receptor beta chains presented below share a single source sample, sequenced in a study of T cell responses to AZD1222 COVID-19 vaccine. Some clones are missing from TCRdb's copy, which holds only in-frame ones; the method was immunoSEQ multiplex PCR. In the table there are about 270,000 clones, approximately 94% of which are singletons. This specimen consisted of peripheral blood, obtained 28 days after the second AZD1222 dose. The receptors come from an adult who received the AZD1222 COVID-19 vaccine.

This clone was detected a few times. In nucleotides, the CDR3 is TGTGCCATCAGTGAGACAAAGGGACAGGGGTTGTACGAGCAGTACTTC. Protein product: CAISETKGQGLYEQYF. The chain recombines TRBV10-3 with TRBJ2-7, with TRBD1 matching 10 bases. The CDR3 extends over 16 amino acids. The germline CDR1 and CDR2 sequences are ENHRY and SYGVKD. V shed 2 bases, J shed 4 bases, and the junction held 8 bases outside the gene matches.

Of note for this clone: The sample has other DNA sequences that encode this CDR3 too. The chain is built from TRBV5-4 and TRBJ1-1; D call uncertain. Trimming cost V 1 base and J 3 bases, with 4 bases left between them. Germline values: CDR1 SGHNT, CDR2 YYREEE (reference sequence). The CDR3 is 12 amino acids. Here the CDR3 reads CASSLRDTEAFF. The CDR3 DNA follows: TGTGCCAGCAGCTTGCGGGACACTGAAGCTTTCTTT.

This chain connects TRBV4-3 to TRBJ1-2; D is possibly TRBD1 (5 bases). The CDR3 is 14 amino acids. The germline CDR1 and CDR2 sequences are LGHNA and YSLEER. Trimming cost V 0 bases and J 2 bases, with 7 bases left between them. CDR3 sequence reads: CASSQDWGNYGYTF. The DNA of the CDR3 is TGCGCCAGCAGCCAAGACTGGGGGAACTATGGCTACACCTTC.